The present entry profiles one T cell receptor (beta chain) with its context. What antigen it recognizes has not been identified. Base qualities are not at hand, and no much larger clone is one base apart. The library was generated by the immunoSEQ multiplex PCR assay. For the multiplex PCR, a mixture combining 60 forward primers for TCR Vbeta segments and 13 reverse primers for TCR Jbeta segments was used. The CDR3 region of rearranged TCR beta genes was amplified from genomic DNA with a multiplex PCR assay. The amplified TCR beta libraries were sequenced on the Illumina HiSeq System as 87-base-pair reads. As for the original processing: Across the roughly 670 repertoires, a later analysis counted some 80 million unique TCR beta chains, roughly 11 million of which were shared by at least two donors. Raw reads were error-corrected and collapsed into unique sequences by a nearest-neighbor algorithm in which closely related sequences were merged to remove PCR and sequencing errors. To assign V, D and J gene segments, CDR3 sequences were aligned to IMGT reference sequences. For a sequence to be retained, at least a six-nucleotide match to both a V gene segment and a J gene segment was required. Rearrangements were called productive when the CDR3 lacked stop codons and stayed in frame with V and J; all others were non-productive. CDR3 was defined according to IMGT convention as the region running from the second conserved V-encoded cysteine to the conserved J-encoded phenylalanine. In an earlier analysis of around 570 of the donors, sequences lacking an unambiguous match to a single V gene segment were excluded. An earlier analysis of a few hundred of the donors called V segments functional above 56.7% productive rearrangements and segregating when the between-donor standard deviation exceeded 5%. A statistical classification framework was developed to diagnose cytomegalovirus status using the catalog of TCR beta chain sequences. In a later analysis, V and J genes were assigned by comparing TCR nucleotide sequences against IMGT/GENE-DB human TR gene sequences. Using the TCRdist pipeline, a later analysis assigned CDR3 sequences along with most-parsimonious VDJ recombination scenarios. In a later analysis, every TCR beta chain was defined by the combination of its CDR3 amino acid sequence and its V-gene family, and reads without a unique V-gene family were dropped. As a way to deal with suspected cross-contamination and a sequencing artifact, a later analysis dropped approximately 570 nucleotide sequences that were highly shared and had low generation probability. A later analysis calculated a clonal expansion index for each public chain from normalized within-repertoire ranks of inferred template counts. In a later analysis, generation probabilities were computed using a VDJ recombination model fitted to out-of-frame rearrangements, and the results were checked against IGoR. In a later analysis, hypergeometric tests were used to score TCR-TCR, TCR-HLA and TCR-CMV co-occurrence, with a repertoire-size bias correction applied to TCR pairs. To estimate false discovery rates, a later analysis permuted the HLA or CMV assignments 20 times. In a later analysis, co-occurring TCRs were grouped using DBSCAN, and TCRdist sequence similarity was added for clustering within HLA-allele-positive subsets. Repertoires with fewer than 30,000 or more than 120,000 public chains were left out of co-occurrence clustering, as were about five repertoires with anomalous nucleotide sharing. What TCRdb holds here is the immuneACCESS table cut down to in-frame rearrangements. Part of the clones is not present; checked against another copy, under half of the missing clones reflect an unresolved V gene, and the others are unexplained. V and J calls and clone size are those listed in that table; D and trimming were worked out from the DNA. In all, the sample holds 150,000 to 200,000 clones, and about four fifths of those were seen once. Together, the top ten hold 1.5% to 2% of the sample.

This record belongs to a study of cytomegalovirus exposure and HLA in healthy donors (dated by TCRdb to 2016 to 2017). Regarding the study in general: According to an earlier analysis of 587 of the donors, roughly 180 million T cells yielded 90 million to 130 million unique TCR beta sequences and approximately 280 Gb of sequence data. An early release covering 550 to 700 HLA-typed donors comprised approximately 290 gigabases of sequencing data and 65 million to 100 million unique TCR sequences. The genetic ancestry cluster associated with self-reported Caucasian donors included about 84% of the roughly 400 genotyped donors. The aim of the study was to test whether cataloging public T cell receptors could identify signatures of past pathogen exposure. The T cell repertoires of 670 or so subjects were profiled by immunosequencing and related to cytomegalovirus serostatus. A separate validation cohort of 100 to 150 different subjects was used in addition to the roughly 670-subject first cohort. High-throughput TCR immunosequencing, statistical association of individual TCRs with disease status, and machine learning were combined to predict cytomegalovirus infection status. A later analysis re-examined previously published TCR beta repertoires from about 700 donors and added high-resolution HLA genotyping to investigate patterns of TCR occurrence. In the later analysis, no new phenotypic data were used to find candidate immune exposures; instead, reliance was placed on TCR beta sequences and their occurrence across donors. In an earlier analysis of 500 to 650 of the donors, high-throughput TCR beta sequencing was used to judge whether each TCR beta V gene segment behaved as functional or pseudogenic. Donor age, sex, ethnicity and CMV serostatus were compiled alongside the repertoire data. A later genetic analysis used genome-wide SNP genotypes for 398 of the 666 donors, treating that subset as a discovery cohort. Every repertoire in the discovery cohort had been generated on one and the same sequencing platform. Class I and class II HLA loci were covered by the typing at four-digit resolution. The number of donors typed differed by locus, with about 629-630 for A, B, C, DRB1 and DQB1, around 500 for DQA1, 600 to 610 for DPA1, and over 400 for DPB1. Five DR-DQ haplotypes were treated as single units for association and clustering because of strong linkage in the cohort. Across some 400 genotyped donors of the cohort, an average of approximately 200,000 unique TCR beta nucleotide sequences per donor were sequenced, and roughly a sixth of those sequences were non-productive. Broader findings and caveats from the paper: A later analysis found that TCR association rates varied across HLA loci, with DRB1 alleles showing the most associated TCRs and HLA-C alleles the fewest. A later analysis associated 15,000 to 20,000 TCR beta sequences with specific HLA alleles at a false discovery rate of 0.05. According to a later analysis, most CMV-associated TCR beta chains appeared to be HLA-restricted, and the HLA associations seemed to be driven largely by CMV exposure. Linkage disequilibrium might explain the correlated functional status among segregating V segments, but an unknown experimental factor could not be ruled out. In a later analysis, HLA-associated TCR beta chains showed more clonal expansion and lower generation probabilities than non-associated chains that were equally common. The cohort was sequenced for TCR beta chains only, and without alpha or paired-chain data the features that could be detected were limited. Roughly uniform sequencing depth across donors was assumed in presence/absence analyses, although this assumption may not hold. A later genetic analysis associated a missense DCLRE1C variant with V-gene and J-gene trimming of TCR beta chains, and an independent cohort replicated the association. Compared with the approximately 670-donor mean, donors in an Asian-associated ancestry cluster had fewer N-insertions in productive TCRs, according to a later genetic analysis. In both the original and validation cohorts, the classifier was reported to diagnose cytomegalovirus status with high specificity and sensitivity. Because the 87-base-pair reads could not distinguish some IMGT-functional V segments, including TRBV6-2 and TRBV6-3, those segments were excluded. Because HLA typing was unavailable for some donors at each locus, only the typed subset was used in association tests. A few of the identified cytomegalovirus-associated TCR beta chains were confirmed in vitro to be specific for cytomegalovirus antigens. Immune exposure information for the cohort was limited to CMV serostatus. The authors suggested that the approach could potentially be extended to other disease states and immunological phenotypes. Most TCR sequences were observed very rarely across donors, whereas some public TCRs were present in many individuals. A further reported finding was that TCR beta sequences accurately predicted the HLA-A and HLA-B alleles for most subjects in the first cohort. Several of the top co-occurrence clusters appeared to be linked to parvovirus B19, influenza, CMV and Epstein-Barr virus, according to a later analysis. In the study, around 160 TCR beta chains were listed as associated with cytomegalovirus. Assigning TCR associations to individual alleles was difficult when HLA alleles, especially DR and DQ, strongly co-occurred. The sequencing pipeline was judged likely to have produced a cluster of highly shared sequence variants as a technical artifact. Broadly in line with IMGT annotations, most TCR beta V segments showed up in productive rearrangements about 90% or about 30% of the time in an earlier analysis of approximately 640 of the donors. Over 15 rarely observed V segments, including chromosome 9 orphons, were excluded from the earlier analysis of several hundred of the donors because counts were too low.

The cohort was made up of 650 to 700 healthy bone marrow donors. At the time of sampling, every cohort member was nominally healthy, though immune exposures that went unrecorded were likely present. The donor tested CMV seronegative, placing the donor among the 352 seronegative members of the cohort. Each donor provided a peripheral blood sample, and peripheral blood mononuclear cells were used for TCR beta sequencing. The Qiagen DNeasy Blood Extraction Kit was used to extract genomic DNA from the blood cell samples. The germline V gene supplies CDR1 MDHEN and CDR2 SYDVKM. V and J are truncated by 2 bases and 8 bases respectively, leaving an intervening sequence of 13 bases. From the cysteine through the phenylalanine, the CDR3 covers 14 amino acids. Of the read, only the CDR3 DNA is kept; its 42 bases are in frame from base 1.

The rearrangement combines TRBV28 with TRBJ2-1; no D gene is confidently identified. The sequenced material came from PBMCs. The receptor's source is a woman younger than 35 in good health and CMV-seronegative. The CDR3 region reads CASSLAALAHEQFF. The DNA sequence is given as TGTGCCAGCAGTTTAGCGGCACTTGCGCATGAGCAGTTCTTC.